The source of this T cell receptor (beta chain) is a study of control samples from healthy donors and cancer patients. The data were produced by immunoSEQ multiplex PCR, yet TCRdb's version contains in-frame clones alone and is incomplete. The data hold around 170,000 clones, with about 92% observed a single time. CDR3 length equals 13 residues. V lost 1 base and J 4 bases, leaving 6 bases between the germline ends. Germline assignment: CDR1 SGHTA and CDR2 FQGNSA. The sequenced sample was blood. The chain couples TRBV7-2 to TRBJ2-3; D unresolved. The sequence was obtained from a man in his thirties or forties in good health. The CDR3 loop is CASSLVAADTQYF. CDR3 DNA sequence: TGTGCCAGCAGCTTAGTGGCAGCAGATACGCAGTATTTT.